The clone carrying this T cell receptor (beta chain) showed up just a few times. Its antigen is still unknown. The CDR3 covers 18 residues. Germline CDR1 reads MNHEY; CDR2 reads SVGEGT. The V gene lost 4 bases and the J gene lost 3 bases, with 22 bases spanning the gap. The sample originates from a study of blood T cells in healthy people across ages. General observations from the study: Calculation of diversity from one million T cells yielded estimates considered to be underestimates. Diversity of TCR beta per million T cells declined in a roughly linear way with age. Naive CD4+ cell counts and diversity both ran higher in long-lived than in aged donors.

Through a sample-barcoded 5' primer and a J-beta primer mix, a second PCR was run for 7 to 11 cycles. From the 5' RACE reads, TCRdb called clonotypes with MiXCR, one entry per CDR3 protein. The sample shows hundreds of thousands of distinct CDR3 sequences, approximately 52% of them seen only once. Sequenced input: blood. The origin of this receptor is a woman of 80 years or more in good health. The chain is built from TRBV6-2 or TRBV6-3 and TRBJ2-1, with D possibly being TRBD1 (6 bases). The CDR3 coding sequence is TGTGCCAGCAGTTTCAGTTCCAGGGGCGCGACAAACTACAATGAGCAGTTCTTC. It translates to CASSFSSRGATNYNEQFF.